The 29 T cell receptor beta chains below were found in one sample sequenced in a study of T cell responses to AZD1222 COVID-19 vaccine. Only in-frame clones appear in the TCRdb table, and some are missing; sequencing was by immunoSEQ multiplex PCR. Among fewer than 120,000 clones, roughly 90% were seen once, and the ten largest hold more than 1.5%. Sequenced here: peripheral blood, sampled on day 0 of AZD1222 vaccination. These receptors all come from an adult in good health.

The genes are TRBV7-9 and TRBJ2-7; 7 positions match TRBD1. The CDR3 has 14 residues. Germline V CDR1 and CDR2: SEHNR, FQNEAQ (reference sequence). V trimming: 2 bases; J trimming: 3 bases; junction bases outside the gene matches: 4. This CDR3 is CASSLLDRDYEQYF. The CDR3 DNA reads TGTGCCAGCAGCTTACTCGACAGGGACTACGAGCAGTACTTC.

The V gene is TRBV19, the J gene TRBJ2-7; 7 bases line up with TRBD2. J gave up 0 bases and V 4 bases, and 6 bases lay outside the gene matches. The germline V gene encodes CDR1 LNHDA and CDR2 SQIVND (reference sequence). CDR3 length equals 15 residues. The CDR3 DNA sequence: TGTGCCAGTAGTACTCGAGCGGGGAGCTCCTACGAGCAGTACTTC. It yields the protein CASSTRAGSSYEQYF.

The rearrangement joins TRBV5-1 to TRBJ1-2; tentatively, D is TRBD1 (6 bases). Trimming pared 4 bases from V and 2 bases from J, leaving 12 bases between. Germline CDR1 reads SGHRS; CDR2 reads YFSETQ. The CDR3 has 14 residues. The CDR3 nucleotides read TGCGCCAGCAGCCCGGACAGCGACAACTATGGCTACACCTTC. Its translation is CASSPDSDNYGYTF.

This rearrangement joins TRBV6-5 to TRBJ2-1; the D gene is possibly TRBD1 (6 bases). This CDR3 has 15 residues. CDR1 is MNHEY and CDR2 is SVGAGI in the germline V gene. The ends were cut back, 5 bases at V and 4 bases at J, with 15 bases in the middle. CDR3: CASSQNRDTYNEQFF. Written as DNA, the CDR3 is TGTGCCAGCAGTCAAAACCGGGACACTTACAATGAGCAGTTCTTC.

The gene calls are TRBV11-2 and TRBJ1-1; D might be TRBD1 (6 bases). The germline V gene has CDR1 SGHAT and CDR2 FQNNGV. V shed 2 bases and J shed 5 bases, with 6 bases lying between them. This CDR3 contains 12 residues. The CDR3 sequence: CASSLQGTEAFF. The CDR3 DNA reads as TGTGCCAGCAGCTTACAGGGGACTGAAGCTTTCTTT.

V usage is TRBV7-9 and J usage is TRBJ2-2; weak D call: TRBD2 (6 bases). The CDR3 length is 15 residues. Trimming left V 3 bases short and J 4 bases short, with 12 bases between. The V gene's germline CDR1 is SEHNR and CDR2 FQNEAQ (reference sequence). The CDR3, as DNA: TGTGCCAGCAGCTTTCGAGCGGAGGGCACCGGGGAGCTGTTTTTT. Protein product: CASSFRAEGTGELFF.

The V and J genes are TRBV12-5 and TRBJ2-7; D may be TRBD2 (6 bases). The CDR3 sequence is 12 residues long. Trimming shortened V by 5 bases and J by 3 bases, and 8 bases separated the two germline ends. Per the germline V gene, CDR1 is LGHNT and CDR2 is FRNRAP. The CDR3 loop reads CASGRDFYEQYF. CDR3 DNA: TGTGCTAGTGGTCGGGACTTCTACGAGCAGTACTTC.

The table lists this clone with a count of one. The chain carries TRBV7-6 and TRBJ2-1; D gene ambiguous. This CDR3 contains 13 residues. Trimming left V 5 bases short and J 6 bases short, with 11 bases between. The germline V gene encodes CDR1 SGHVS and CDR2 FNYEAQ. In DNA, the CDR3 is TGTGCCAGCAGCCCACGGTTGGTCAATGAGCAGTTCTTC. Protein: CASSPRLVNEQFF. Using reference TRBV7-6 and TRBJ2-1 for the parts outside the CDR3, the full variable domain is GAGVSQSPRYKVTKRGQDVALRCDPISGHVSLYWYRQALGQGPEFLTYFNYEAQQDKSGLPNDRFSAERPEGSISTLTIQRTEQRDSAMYRCASSPRLVNEQFFGPGTRLTVL.

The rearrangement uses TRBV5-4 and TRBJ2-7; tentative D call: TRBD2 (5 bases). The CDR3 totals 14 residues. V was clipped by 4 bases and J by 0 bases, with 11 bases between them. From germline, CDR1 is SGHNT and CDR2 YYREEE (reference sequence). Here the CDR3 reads CASSHGGLSYEQYF. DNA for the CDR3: TGTGCCAGCAGCCACGGAGGCCTCTCCTACGAGCAGTACTTC.

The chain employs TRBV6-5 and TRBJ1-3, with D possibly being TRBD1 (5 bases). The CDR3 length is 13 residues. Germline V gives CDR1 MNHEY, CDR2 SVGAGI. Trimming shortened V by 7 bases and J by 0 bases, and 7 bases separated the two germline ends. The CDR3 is CASTDSSGNTIYF. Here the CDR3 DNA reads TGTGCCAGCACCGACAGCTCTGGAAACACCATATATTTT.

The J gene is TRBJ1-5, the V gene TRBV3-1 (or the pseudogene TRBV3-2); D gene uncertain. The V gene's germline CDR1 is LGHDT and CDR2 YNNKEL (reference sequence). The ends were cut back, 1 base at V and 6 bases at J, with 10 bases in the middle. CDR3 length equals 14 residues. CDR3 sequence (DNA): TGTGCCAGCAGCCAAGCCCGGAGTGTTCAGCCCCAGCATTTT. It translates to CASSQARSVQPQHF.

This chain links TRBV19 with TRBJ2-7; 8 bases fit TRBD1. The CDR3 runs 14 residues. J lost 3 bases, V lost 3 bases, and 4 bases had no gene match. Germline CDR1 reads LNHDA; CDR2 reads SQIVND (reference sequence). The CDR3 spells CASSILGTGYEQYF. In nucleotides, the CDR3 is TGTGCCAGTAGTATCCTCGGGACAGGCTACGAGCAGTACTTC.

CDR3 nucleotides: TGTGCCAGCAGCTTGGCCTGGGCGGACCCTGGTGGCTACACCTTC. Amino acids: CASSLAWADPGGYTF. V and J are TRBV5-5 and TRBJ1-2; D is unresolved. The CDR3 contains 15 residues. CDR1 is SGHKS and CDR2 is YYEKEE in the germline V gene (reference sequence). Trimming removed 0 bases at V and 7 bases at J, with 16 bases between. The whole variable domain, filled in from reference TRBV5-5 and TRBJ1-2, reads DAGVTQSPTHLIKTRGQQVTLRCSPISGHKSVSWYQQVLGQGPQFIFQYYEKEERGRGNFPDRFSARQFPNYSSELNVNALLLGDSALYLCASSLAWADPGGYTFGSGTRLTVV.

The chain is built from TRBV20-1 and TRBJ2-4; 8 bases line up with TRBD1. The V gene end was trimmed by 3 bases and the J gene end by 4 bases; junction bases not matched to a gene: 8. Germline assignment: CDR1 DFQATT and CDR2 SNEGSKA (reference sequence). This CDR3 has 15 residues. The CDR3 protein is CSASNRGVEKNIQYF. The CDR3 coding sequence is TGCAGTGCTAGTAACAGGGGGGTAGAGAAAAACATTCAGTACTTC.

Written as DNA, the CDR3 is TGTGCCAGCAGCCAAGGTAACACTTGGTCCTCACCCCTCCACTTT. Amino acid sequence: CASSQGNTWSSPLHF. The chain uses TRBV3-1 (or the pseudogene TRBV3-2) and TRBJ1-6, with D hard to call. CDR1 is LGHDT, CDR2 YNNKEL, per germline (reference sequence). There are 15 residues in the CDR3. Trimming shortened V by 1 base and J by 10 bases, and 14 bases separated the two germline ends.

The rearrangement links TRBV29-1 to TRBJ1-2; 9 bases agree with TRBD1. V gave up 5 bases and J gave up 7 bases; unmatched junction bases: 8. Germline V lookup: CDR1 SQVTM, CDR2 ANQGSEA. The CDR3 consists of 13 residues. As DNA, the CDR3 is TGCAGCGTTCTCCGGGACAGGGAGGTTGGCTACACCTTC. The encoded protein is CSVLRDREVGYTF.

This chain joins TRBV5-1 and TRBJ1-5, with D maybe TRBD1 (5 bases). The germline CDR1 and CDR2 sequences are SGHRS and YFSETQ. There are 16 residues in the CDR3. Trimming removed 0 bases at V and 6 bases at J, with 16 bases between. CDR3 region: CASSLGVLGRGQPQHF. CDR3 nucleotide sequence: TGCGCCAGCAGCTTGGGGGTTTTAGGGAGGGGTCAGCCCCAGCATTTT.

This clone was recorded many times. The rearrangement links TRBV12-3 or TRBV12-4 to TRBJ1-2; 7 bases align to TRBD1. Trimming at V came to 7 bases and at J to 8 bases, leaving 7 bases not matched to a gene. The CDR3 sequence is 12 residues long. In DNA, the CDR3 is TGTGCCAGCAATCTAGGGGGCCTCGGCTACACCTTC. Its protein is CASNLGGLGYTF.

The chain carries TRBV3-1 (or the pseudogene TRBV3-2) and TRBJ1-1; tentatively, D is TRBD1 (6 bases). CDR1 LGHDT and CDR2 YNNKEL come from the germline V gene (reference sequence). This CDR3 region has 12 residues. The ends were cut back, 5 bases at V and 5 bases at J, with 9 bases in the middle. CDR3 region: CASSRGETEAFF. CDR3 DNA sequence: TGTGCCAGCAGCAGGGGGGAAACTGAAGCTTTCTTT.

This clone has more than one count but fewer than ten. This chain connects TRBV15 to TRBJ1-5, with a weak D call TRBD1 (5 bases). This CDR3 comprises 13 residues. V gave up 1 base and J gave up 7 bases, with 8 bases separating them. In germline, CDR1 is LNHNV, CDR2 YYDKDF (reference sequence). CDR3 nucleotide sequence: TGTGCCACCAGCAGAGCCCAGGGCCAGCCCCAGCATTTT. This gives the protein CATSRAQGQPQHF.

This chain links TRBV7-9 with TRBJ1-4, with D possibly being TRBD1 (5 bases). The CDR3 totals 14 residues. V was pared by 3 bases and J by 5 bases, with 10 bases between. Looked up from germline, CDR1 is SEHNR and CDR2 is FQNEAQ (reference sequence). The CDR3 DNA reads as TGTGCCAGCAGCTTTCCGGGGCGGAATGAAAAACTGTTTTTT. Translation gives CASSFPGRNEKLFF.

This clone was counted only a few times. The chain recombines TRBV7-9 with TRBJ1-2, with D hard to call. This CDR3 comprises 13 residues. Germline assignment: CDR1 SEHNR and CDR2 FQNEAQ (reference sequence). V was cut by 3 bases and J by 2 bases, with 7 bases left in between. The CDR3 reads CASSFETNYGYTF. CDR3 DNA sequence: TGTGCCAGCAGCTTCGAAACGAACTATGGCTACACCTTC.

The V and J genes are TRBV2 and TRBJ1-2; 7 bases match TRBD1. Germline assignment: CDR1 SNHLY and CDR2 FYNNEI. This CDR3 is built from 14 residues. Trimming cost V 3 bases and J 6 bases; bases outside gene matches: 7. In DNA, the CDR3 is TGTGCCAGCAGTGATGGGTCGACAGGGAATGGCTACACCTTC. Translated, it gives CASSDGSTGNGYTF.

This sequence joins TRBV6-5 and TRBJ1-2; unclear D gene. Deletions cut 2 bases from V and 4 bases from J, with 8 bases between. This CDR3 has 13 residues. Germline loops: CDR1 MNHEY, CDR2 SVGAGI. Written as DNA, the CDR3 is TGTGCCAGCAGTTACGAGAGCTTCTATGGCTACACCTTC. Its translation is CASSYESFYGYTF.

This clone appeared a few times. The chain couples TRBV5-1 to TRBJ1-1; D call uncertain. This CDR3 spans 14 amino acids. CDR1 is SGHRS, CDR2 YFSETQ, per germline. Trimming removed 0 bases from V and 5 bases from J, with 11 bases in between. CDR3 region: CASSLAQAATEAFF. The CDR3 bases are TGCGCCAGCAGCTTGGCGCAGGCTGCAACTGAAGCTTTCTTT.

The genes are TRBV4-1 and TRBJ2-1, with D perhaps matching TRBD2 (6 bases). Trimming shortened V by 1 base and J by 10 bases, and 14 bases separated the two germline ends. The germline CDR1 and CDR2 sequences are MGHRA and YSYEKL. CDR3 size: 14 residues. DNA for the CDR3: TGCGCCAGCAGCCAAGGGCGCAGCAGCGGGGAGCAGTTCTTC. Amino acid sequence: CASSQGRSSGEQFF.

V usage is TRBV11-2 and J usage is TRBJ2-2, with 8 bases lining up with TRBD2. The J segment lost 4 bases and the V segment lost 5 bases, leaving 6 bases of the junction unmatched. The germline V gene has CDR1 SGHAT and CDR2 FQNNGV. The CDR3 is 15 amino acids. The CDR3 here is CASSLSGGLTGELFF. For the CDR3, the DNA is TGTGCCAGCAGCCTGAGCGGGGGCCTCACCGGGGAGCTGTTTTTT.

The CDR3 bases are TGTGCCAGCAGCCCGCCCGGGGGCAGCTCCTACAATGAGCAGTTCTTC. It encodes CASSPPGGSSYNEQFF. This chain joins TRBV7-9 and TRBJ2-1; tentatively, D is TRBD1 or TRBD2 (6 bases each). Germline CDR1 is SEHNR and CDR2 is FQNEAQ (reference sequence). The CDR3 length is 16 residues. The ends were cut back, 5 bases at V and 0 bases at J, with 14 bases in the middle.

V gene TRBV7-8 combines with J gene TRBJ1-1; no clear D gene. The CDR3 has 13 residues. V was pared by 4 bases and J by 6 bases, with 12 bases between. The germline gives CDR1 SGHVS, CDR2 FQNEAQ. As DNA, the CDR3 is TGTGCCAGCAGCTCCCCGCGAAGGGCTGAAGCTTTCTTT. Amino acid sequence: CASSSPRRAEAFF.